A single sample is the source of the 13 T cell receptor beta chains below, sequenced in a study of cytomegalovirus exposure and HLA in healthy donors. PCR employed 60 Vbeta and 13 Jbeta primers. The data were produced by immunoSEQ multiplex PCR, yet TCRdb's version contains in-frame clones alone and is incomplete. The sample includes some 130,000 clones, 55% to 65% seen only once; the top ten take about 9.1%. The sample consisted of PBMCs. The receptor source for this set is a man aged 40-55 years in good health and CMV-seropositive.

The J gene is TRBJ2-5, the V gene TRBV5-1; D perhaps matches TRBD1 (5 bases). Between the trimmed V and J ends, which lost 1 base and 2 bases, there was a span of 9 bases. Germline CDR1 SGHRS, CDR2 YFSETQ. There are 14 residues in the CDR3. The CDR3 loop reads CASSLSTEQETQYF. The CDR3, as DNA: TGCGCCAGCAGCTTGTCGACAGAACAAGAGACCCAGTACTTC. Full variable domain (missing parts from reference TRBV5-1 and TRBJ2-5): KAGVTQTPRYLIKTRGQQVTLSCSPISGHRSVSWYQQTPGQGLQFLFEYFSETQRNKGNFPGRFSGRQFSNSRSEMNVSTLELGDSALYLCASSLSTEQETQYFGPGTRLLVL.

The chain combines TRBV7-3 with TRBJ2-1; 7 nucleotides line up with TRBD2. In germline, CDR1 is SGHTA, CDR2 FQGTGA. V lost 5 bases to trimming and J lost 0 bases; unmatched junction nucleotides: 1. The CDR3 sequence is 14 residues long. CDR3 coding DNA: TGTGCCAGCAGCGGCGGGAGCTCCTACAATGAGCAGTTCTTC. Amino acids: CASSGGSSYNEQFF.

This clone was found once. V is TRBV6-5 and J is TRBJ1-6, with D hard to call. Germline V gene lookup returns CDR1 MNHEY and CDR2 SVGAGI. This CDR3 comprises 11 residues. The germline V and J ends were trimmed by 5 bases and 14 bases, with 10 bases remaining between them. In nucleotides, the CDR3 is TGTGCCAGCAGTAACAAGAATTCCCTCCACTTT. It encodes CASSNKNSLHF.

Worth noting for this clone: The conserved phenylalanine or tryptophan normally closing the CDR3 is absent here, so this likely arose from a read error. No DNA is shown, since the ends of the CDR3 on it are uncertain; the CDR3 is the one TCRdb lists. Other DNA sequences within the sample encode an identical CDR3. The V and J genes are TRBV27 and TRBJ2-7; TRBD1, the D gene given by the table, was not confirmed from the DNA. The CDR3 adds up to 13 amino acids, both ends counted. In germline, CDR1 is MNHEY, CDR2 SMNVEV (reference sequence). The CDR3 protein is CASSFKGPGQLRS.

J is TRBJ2-7 and V is TRBV7-9, with a weak D call TRBD2 (6 bases). Trimming stripped 5 bases from V and 1 base from J, with 12 bases between. CDR1 is SEHNR and CDR2 is FQNEAQ in the germline V gene (reference sequence). The CDR3 totals 14 residues. The CDR3 DNA sequence: TGTGCCAGCAGCCCGGGGACTGGTTCCTACGAGCAGTACTTC. Its translation is CASSPGTGSYEQYF.

This clone came up a few times. V gene TRBV5-6 combines with J gene TRBJ1-1; the D gene is possibly TRBD1 (5 bases). V lost 7 bases and J 6 bases, leaving 22 bases between the germline ends. CDR3 size: 15 residues. CDR1 and CDR2 (germline): SGHDT, YYEEEE. The CDR3 nucleotides are TGTGCCAGCCATGAGGTCGGGGGGAGATCACCTGAAGCTTTCTTT. Translating it yields CASHEVGGRSPEAFF.

This sequence joins TRBV5-1 and TRBJ1-1; TRBD1 is a possible D gene (5 bases). Germline V gene sequence: CDR1 SGHRS, CDR2 YFSETQ. The V gene lost 0 bases and the J gene lost 1 base, with 10 bases spanning the gap. This CDR3 region has 15 residues. The CDR3 nucleotides are TGCGCCAGCAGCTTGGCCGGGGGGACGAACACTGAAGCTTTCTTT. It specifies CASSLAGGTNTEAFF. Variable domain in full (rest from reference TRBV5-1 and TRBJ1-1): KAGVTQTPRYLIKTRGQQVTLSCSPISGHRSVSWYQQTPGQGLQFLFEYFSETQRNKGNFPGRFSGRQFSNSRSEMNVSTLELGDSALYLCASSLAGGTNTEAFFGQGTRLTVV.

The rearrangement links TRBV7-9 to TRBJ2-2; D is uncertain. V was pared by 1 base and J by 0 bases, with 6 bases between. The CDR3 contains 15 residues. In germline, CDR1 is SEHNR, CDR2 FQNEAQ (reference sequence). The CDR3 region is CASSLGPANTGELFF. The CDR3 DNA reads TGTGCCAGCAGCTTAGGGCCCGCGAACACCGGGGAGCTGTTTTTT.

The CDR3 reads CASSPDFPPSYNEQFF. The CDR3 coding sequence is TGTGCCAGCAGTCCCGACTTCCCCCCCTCCTACAATGAGCAGTTCTTC. The chain has TRBV27 and TRBJ2-1; D is undetermined. Germline values: CDR1 MNHEY, CDR2 SMNVEV (reference sequence). The CDR3 runs to 16 residues. Deletions cut 5 bases from V and 0 bases from J, with 14 bases between.

This clone has a handful of counts. The rearrangement joins TRBV6-5 to TRBJ2-2; D is unresolved. Per the germline V gene, CDR1 is MNHEY and CDR2 is SVGAGI. V lost 1 base and J lost 7, with 7 bases in between. The CDR3 extends over 13 amino acids. This CDR3 reads CASSYFSSGELFF. CDR3 in DNA: TGTGCCAGCAGTTACTTTTCTAGCGGGGAGCTGTTTTTT.

The chain recombines TRBV5-5 with TRBJ1-1, with unresolved D. The CDR3 extends over 15 amino acids. Germline loops: CDR1 SGHKS, CDR2 YYEKEE (reference sequence). V was clipped by 6 bases and J by 5 bases, with 20 bases between them. CDR3 region: CASNVNFVGRTEAFF. The CDR3 nucleotides are TGTGCCAGCAACGTCAATTTTGTCGGTCGGACTGAAGCTTTCTTT.

V is TRBV7-3 and J is TRBJ2-2; 14 bases fit TRBD2. Germline CDR1 SGHTA, CDR2 FQGTGA. The V and J ends lost 5 bases and 6 bases, in that order; junction bases with no gene match: 11. The CDR3 covers 18 residues. The CDR3 sequence: CASSLPGTSGSGAGELFF. DNA of the CDR3: TGTGCCAGCAGCCTACCCGGGACTAGCGGGAGCGGCGCCGGGGAGCTGTTTTTT.

This clone was seen a handful of times. The chain combines TRBV7-2 with TRBJ1-5; D unresolved. CDR1 and CDR2 from the germline V gene are SGHTA and FQGNSA. This CDR3 comprises 14 residues. V lost 2 bases, J lost 3 bases, and 8 bases lay in between. Written as DNA, the CDR3 is TGTGCCAGCAGCTTAAACAGCTTCAATCAGCCCCAGCATTTT. This codes for CASSLNSFNQPQHF.